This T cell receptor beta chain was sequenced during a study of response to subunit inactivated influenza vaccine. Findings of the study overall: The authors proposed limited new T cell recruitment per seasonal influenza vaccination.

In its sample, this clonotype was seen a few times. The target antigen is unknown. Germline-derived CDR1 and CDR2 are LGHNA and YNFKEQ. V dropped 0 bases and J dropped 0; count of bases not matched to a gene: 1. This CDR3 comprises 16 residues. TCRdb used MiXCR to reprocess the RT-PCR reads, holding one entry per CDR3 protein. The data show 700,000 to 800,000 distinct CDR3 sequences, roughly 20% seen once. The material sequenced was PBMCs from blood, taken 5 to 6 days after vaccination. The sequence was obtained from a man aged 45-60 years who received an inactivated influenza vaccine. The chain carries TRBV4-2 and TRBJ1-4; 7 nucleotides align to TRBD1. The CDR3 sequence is CASSQDGQATNEKLFF. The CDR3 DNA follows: TGTGCCAGCAGCCAAGATGGACAGGCAACTAATGAAAAACTGTTTTTT.